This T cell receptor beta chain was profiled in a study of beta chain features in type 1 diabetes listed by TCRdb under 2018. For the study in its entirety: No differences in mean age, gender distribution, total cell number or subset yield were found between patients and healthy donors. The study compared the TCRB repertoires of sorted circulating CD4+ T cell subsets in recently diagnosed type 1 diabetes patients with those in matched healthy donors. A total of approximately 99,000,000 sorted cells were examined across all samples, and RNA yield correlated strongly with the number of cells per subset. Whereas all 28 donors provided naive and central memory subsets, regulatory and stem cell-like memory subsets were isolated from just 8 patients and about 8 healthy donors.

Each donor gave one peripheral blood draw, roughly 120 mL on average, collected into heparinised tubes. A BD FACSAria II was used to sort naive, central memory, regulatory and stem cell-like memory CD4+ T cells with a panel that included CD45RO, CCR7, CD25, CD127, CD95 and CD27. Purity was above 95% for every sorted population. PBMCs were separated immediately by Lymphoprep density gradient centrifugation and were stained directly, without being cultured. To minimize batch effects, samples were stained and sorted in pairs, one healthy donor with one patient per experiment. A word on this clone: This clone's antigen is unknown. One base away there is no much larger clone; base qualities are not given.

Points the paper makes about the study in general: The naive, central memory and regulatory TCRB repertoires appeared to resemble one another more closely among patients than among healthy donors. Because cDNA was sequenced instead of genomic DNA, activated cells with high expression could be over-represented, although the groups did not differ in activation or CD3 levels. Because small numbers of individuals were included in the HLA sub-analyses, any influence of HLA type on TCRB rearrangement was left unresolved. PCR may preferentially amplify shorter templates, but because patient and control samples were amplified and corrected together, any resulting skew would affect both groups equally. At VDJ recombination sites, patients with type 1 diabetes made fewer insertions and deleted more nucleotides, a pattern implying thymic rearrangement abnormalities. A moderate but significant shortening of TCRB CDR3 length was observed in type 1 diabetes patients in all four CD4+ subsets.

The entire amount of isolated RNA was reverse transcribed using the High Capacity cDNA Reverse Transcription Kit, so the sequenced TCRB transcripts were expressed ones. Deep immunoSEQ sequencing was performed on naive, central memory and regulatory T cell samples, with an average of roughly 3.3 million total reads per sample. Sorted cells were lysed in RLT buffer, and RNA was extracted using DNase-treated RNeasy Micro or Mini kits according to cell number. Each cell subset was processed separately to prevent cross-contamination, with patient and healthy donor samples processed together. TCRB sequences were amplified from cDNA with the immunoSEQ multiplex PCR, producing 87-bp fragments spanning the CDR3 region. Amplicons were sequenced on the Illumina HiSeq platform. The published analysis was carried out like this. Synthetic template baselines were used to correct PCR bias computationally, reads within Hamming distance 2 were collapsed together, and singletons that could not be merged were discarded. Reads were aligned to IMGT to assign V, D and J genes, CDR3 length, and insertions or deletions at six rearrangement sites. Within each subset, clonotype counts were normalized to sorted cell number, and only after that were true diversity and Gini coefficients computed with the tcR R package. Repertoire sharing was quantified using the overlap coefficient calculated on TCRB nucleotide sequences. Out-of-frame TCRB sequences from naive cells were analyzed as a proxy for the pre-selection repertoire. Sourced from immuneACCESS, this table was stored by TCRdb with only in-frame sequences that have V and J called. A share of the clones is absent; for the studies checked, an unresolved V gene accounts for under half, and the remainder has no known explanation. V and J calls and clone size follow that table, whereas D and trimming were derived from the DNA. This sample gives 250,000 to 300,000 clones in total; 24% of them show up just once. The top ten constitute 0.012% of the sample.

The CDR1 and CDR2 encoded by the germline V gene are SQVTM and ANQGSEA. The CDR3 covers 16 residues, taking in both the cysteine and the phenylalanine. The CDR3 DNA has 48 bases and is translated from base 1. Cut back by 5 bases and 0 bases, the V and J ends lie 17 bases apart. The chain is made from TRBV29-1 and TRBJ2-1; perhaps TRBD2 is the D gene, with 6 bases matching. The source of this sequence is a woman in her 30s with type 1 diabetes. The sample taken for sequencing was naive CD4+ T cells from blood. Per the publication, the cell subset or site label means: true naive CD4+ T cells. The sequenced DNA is TGCAGCGTTAACCCCTGGGGAGGTAACTCCTACAATGAGCAGTTCTTC. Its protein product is CSVNPWGGNSYNEQFF.